The TCR beta chain under discussion was sequenced for a study of shared clonotypes between healthy human individuals. The overall study: CD4 naive cells filled three plates per donor, CD4 memory three, CD8 naive two and CD8 memory one.

Notes on this clone: Its antigen is still unknown.

Using immunoSEQ multiplex PCR, the repertoire was profiled, and TCRdb retains in-frame clones only, with some absent. The sample shows more than 2 million clones, about 95% of them seen only once. This CDR3 has 11 amino acids. V was clipped by 4 bases and J by 6 bases, with 9 bases between them. Germline V gene lookup returns CDR1 GTSNPN and CDR2 SVGIG (reference sequence). CD45RO negativity and positive selection for CCR7 defined naive CD8 cells, a population that excluded terminally differentiated effector memory CD45RA+ cells. Study-wide findings and caveats: Generally, estimated richness proved larger in naive subsets than it did in memory subsets. Clonotypes which were not shared had lower generation probabilities than clonotypes that all four donors shared. Sampling used blood alone; tissue repertoires probably differ.

The sequenced sample was naive CD8+ T cells sorted from blood. This receptor was taken from a man between 18 and 35 years old in good health. V usage is TRBV30 and J usage is TRBJ1-1, with D perhaps TRBD1 (6 bases). CDR3 in DNA: TGTGCCTGGATGACAGGCCCTGAAGCTTTCTTT. As protein: CAWMTGPEAFF.